These 23 T cell receptor beta chains share one sample of origin, sequenced in a study of blood T cell repertoires in COVID-19. Assay used: immunoSEQ multiplex PCR; TCRdb lists only in-frame clones, some missing. Of about 130,000 clones in the sample, about 76% were seen once. What was sequenced was peripheral blood. All receptors derive from a woman in her seventies with COVID-19, enrolled during active disease.

Only a few counts were recorded for this clone. The genes are TRBV5-4 and TRBJ1-1, with D perhaps TRBD1 (5 bases). Germline-derived CDR1 and CDR2 are SGHNT and YYREEE (reference sequence). The CDR3 covers 15 residues. Trimming removed 0 bases from V and 8 bases from J, with 17 bases in between. CDR3 residues: CASSLVGGENGEAFF. CDR3 DNA sequence: TGTGCCAGCAGCTTGGTGGGAGGGGAGAACGGGGAAGCTTTCTTT.

The genes are TRBV2 and TRBJ1-2, with D perhaps TRBD1 (5 bases). The V end lost 10 bases, the J end lost 6 bases, and 21 bases lay between the germline ends. The CDR3 length is 14 residues. Germline loops: CDR1 SNHLY, CDR2 FYNNEI. The DNA of the CDR3 is TGTGCCAACCCACGAAGGGGAAGGGGTAATGGCTACACCTTC. Translating it yields CANPRRGRGNGYTF.

This chain uses TRBV10-3 with TRBJ1-6; 7 bases are shared with TRBD1. This CDR3 spans 14 amino acids. V shed 7 bases, J shed 5 bases, and the junction held 5 bases outside the gene matches. Germline V gene data show CDR1 as ENHRY and CDR2 as SYGVKD. In DNA, the CDR3 is TGTGCCATCAAACTAGACAGGGATAATTCACCCCTCCACTTT. This sequence encodes CAIKLDRDNSPLHF.

This rearrangement joins TRBV7-2 to TRBJ2-6, with TRBD1 matching 8 bases. CDR1 SGHTA and CDR2 FQGNSA come from the germline V gene. CDR3 length: 17 residues. V was pared by 5 bases and J by 3 bases, with 9 bases of the junction left unmatched. CDR3 sequence (DNA): TGTGCCAGCAGCGGATGGGTGACAGGGGTTGGGGCCAACGTCCTGACTTTC. It specifies CASSGWVTGVGANVLTF. Full variable domain (rest looked up from reference TRBV7-2 and TRBJ2-6): GAGVSQSPSNKVTEKGKDVELRCDPISGHTALYWYRQSLGQGLEFLIYFQGNSAPDKSGLPSDRFSAERTGGSVSTLTIQRTQQEDSAVYLCASSGWVTGVGANVLTFGAGSRLTVL.

The rearrangement joins TRBV19 to TRBJ2-6, with D possibly matching TRBD1 (6 bases). Germline CDR1 LNHDA, CDR2 SQIVND (reference sequence). V was clipped by 1 base and J by 1 base, with 26 bases between them. CDR3 size: 22 residues. CDR3 nucleotide sequence: TGTGCCAGTAGTATAGGGGCCGGAGGTACAGGGAAACGACCTTCTGGGGCCAACGTCCTGACTTTC. Translation: CASSIGAGGTGKRPSGANVLTF. The whole variable domain, remainder taken from reference TRBV19 and TRBJ2-6, is DGGITQSPKYLFRKEGQNVTLSCEQNLNHDAMYWYRQDPGQGLRLIYYSQIVNDFQKGDIAEGYSVSREKKESFPLTVTSAQKNPTAFYLCASSIGAGGTGKRPSGANVLTFGAGSRLTVL.

The chain carries TRBV5-1 and TRBJ2-7; no reliable D call. The CDR3 spans 13 residues. CDR1 and CDR2 (germline): SGHRS, YFSETQ. The V and J ends lost 4 bases and 4 bases respectively, with 12 bases between them. In DNA form, the CDR3 reads TGCGCCAGCAGCCACACCACAGAGTACGAGCAGTACTTC. Protein: CASSHTTEYEQYF. The variable domain in full, with the rest retrieved from reference TRBV5-1 and TRBJ2-7, is KAGVTQTPRYLIKTRGQQVTLSCSPISGHRSVSWYQQTPGQGLQFLFEYFSETQRNKGNFPGRFSGRQFSNSRSEMNVSTLELGDSALYLCASSHTTEYEQYFGPGTRLTVT.

V and J are TRBV29-1 and TRBJ1-1, with unresolved D. The germline V gene encodes CDR1 SQVTM and CDR2 ANQGSEA. The CDR3 spans 12 residues. The germline V and J ends were trimmed by 6 bases and 1 base, with 9 bases remaining between them. This chain's CDR3 is CSVRSRNTEAFF. CDR3 DNA sequence: TGCAGCGTCCGATCTAGGAACACTGAAGCTTTCTTT.

This chain links TRBV28 with TRBJ1-2; D remains ambiguous. Germline CDR1 reads MDHEN; CDR2 reads SYDVKM. Trimming took 7 bases from V and 0 from J, leaving 12 bases between them. The CDR3 extends over 14 amino acids. The CDR3 reads CASTLGVANYGYTF. As DNA, the CDR3 is TGTGCCAGCACCCTAGGTGTAGCTAACTATGGCTACACCTTC.

The rearrangement joins TRBV20-1 to TRBJ2-1; D gene unclear. V was clipped by 3 bases and J by 3 bases, with 12 bases between them. The CDR3 consists of 14 residues. Germline CDR1 and CDR2: DFQATT and SNEGSKA (reference sequence). The CDR3 nucleotides are TGCAGTGCTAGTGCCGAGGAAGGCTACAATGAGCAGTTCTTC. Amino acids: CSASAEEGYNEQFF.

The chain links TRBV27 to TRBJ1-3, with unresolved D. CDR1 and CDR2 (germline): MNHEY, SMNVEV (reference sequence). The V end lost 5 bases, the J end lost 0 bases, and 8 bases lay between the germline ends. This CDR3 has 14 amino acids. The CDR3 spells CASSPDFSGNTIYF. The DNA of the CDR3 is TGTGCCAGCAGTCCGGACTTCTCTGGAAACACCATATATTTT.

V usage is TRBV3-1 (or the pseudogene TRBV3-2) and J usage is TRBJ2-5, with 10 bases that match TRBD2. V was clipped by 4 bases and J by 1 base; unmatched bases: 6. Germline V gene sequence: CDR1 LGHDT, CDR2 YNNKEL (reference sequence). The CDR3 runs 16 residues. The CDR3 loop reads CASSPAGTSAQETQYF. CDR3 sequence (DNA): TGTGCCAGCAGCCCTGCCGGGACTAGCGCCCAAGAGACCCAGTACTTC.

A single count supports this clone. The V gene is TRBV4-1, the J gene TRBJ2-5; 13 bases are shared with TRBD2. This CDR3 contains 16 residues. CDR1 MGHRA and CDR2 YSYEKL come from the germline V gene. The V and J ends lost 4 bases and 2 bases, in that order; junction bases with no gene match: 4. CDR3 amino acids: CASSPGLAGDQETQYF. DNA for the CDR3: TGCGCCAGCAGCCCCGGACTAGCGGGGGATCAAGAGACCCAGTACTTC.

The chain couples TRBV4-3 to TRBJ2-7, with D maybe TRBD2 (5 bases). V was shortened by 2 bases and J by 3 bases, with 11 bases between the two germline ends. The CDR3 runs 14 residues. Germline V CDR1 and CDR2: LGHNA, YSLEER. Written as DNA, the CDR3 is TGCGCCAGCAGCCAATCCCCGGGGAACTACGAGCAGTACTTC. This sequence encodes CASSQSPGNYEQYF.

This chain uses TRBV30 with TRBJ1-2; 8 positions match TRBD1. Germline V lookup: CDR1 GTSNPN, CDR2 SVGIG (reference sequence). The CDR3 length is 13 residues. Germline trimming cut 2 bases from V and 6 bases from J; bases unmatched to any gene: 5. The CDR3 DNA sequence: TGTGCCTGGAGTCTGGACAGGGTCCATGGCTACACCTTC. Amino acid sequence: CAWSLDRVHGYTF.

The CDR3 bases are TGCGCCAGCAGCCAGAGCGGGAGGGCTTACGAGCAGTACTTC. Residues: CASSQSGRAYEQYF. This chain uses TRBV5-1 with TRBJ2-7, with 10 bases fitting TRBD2. CDR3 length equals 14 residues. V lost 4 bases and J lost 4; bases outside the gene matches: 5. The germline gives CDR1 SGHRS, CDR2 YFSETQ.

As concerns this clone: Additional DNA sequences in this sample encode the identical CDR3. V gene TRBV6-5 combines with J gene TRBJ1-5; D may be TRBD1 (5 bases). Germline assignment: CDR1 MNHEY and CDR2 SVGAGI. The CDR3 is 13 residues long. Trimming shortened V by 8 bases and J by 4 bases, and 12 bases separated the two germline ends. The CDR3 region is CASGGGSNQPQHF. In nucleotides, the CDR3 is TGTGCCAGCGGGGGGGGGTCAAATCAGCCCCAGCATTTT.

The V and J genes are TRBV20-1 and TRBJ2-3, with TRBD1 as a possible D gene (5 bases). The germline V gene encodes CDR1 DFQATT and CDR2 SNEGSKA (reference sequence). This CDR3 is 15 amino acids long. V was clipped by 3 bases and J by 1 base, with 14 bases between them. CDR3 sequence: CSASRVDRGTDTQYF. DNA for the CDR3: TGCAGTGCTAGTAGAGTAGACAGAGGCACAGATACGCAGTATTTT.

V is TRBV6-7 and J is TRBJ2-1; 9 bases align to TRBD1. TRBV6-7 qualifies as an ORF whose function is uncertain. This CDR3 has 17 amino acids. After removal of 7 bases from V and 6 bases from J, the junction contained 16 bases not matched to a gene. The CDR3 nucleotides are TGTGCCAGCACCCTGTCGAACTACAGGGGGCAGAGCAATGAGCAGTTCTTC. It encodes CASTLSNYRGQSNEQFF.

This clone was detected only a few times. V is TRBV15 and J is TRBJ1-2; 7 positions match TRBD1. Germline V gene sequence: CDR1 LNHNV, CDR2 YYDKDF (reference sequence). With V trimmed by 3 bases and J by 7 bases, 5 bases remained unmatched. This CDR3 has 13 amino acids. CDR3 residues: CATSRGDSSGYTF. The DNA for the CDR3 is TGTGCCACCAGCAGGGGGGACAGCAGTGGCTACACCTTC.

The V gene is TRBV19, the J gene TRBJ2-5; 8 nucleotides match TRBD2. Germline V lookup: CDR1 LNHDA, CDR2 SQIVND (reference sequence). V was clipped by 3 bases and J by 4 bases; unmatched bases: 7. The CDR3 totals 15 residues. Here the CDR3 reads CASSIGAGVGETQYF. Here the CDR3 DNA reads TGTGCCAGTAGTATCGGAGCGGGGGTTGGAGAGACCCAGTACTTC.

The table lists this clone with a few counts. V is TRBV19 and J is TRBJ1-6; weak D call: TRBD1 (6 bases). In germline, CDR1 is LNHDA, CDR2 SQIVND (reference sequence). V was clipped by 6 bases and J by 7 bases, with 13 bases between them. The CDR3 loop spans 14 amino acids. The CDR3 nucleotides read TGTGCCAGTAGGGACAGAGCACGGAATTCACCCCTCCACTTT. It is translated as CASRDRARNSPLHF. The full variable domain, completed using reference TRBV19 and TRBJ1-6, is DGGITQSPKYLFRKEGQNVTLSCEQNLNHDAMYWYRQDPGQGLRLIYYSQIVNDFQKGDIAEGYSVSREKKESFPLTVTSAQKNPTAFYLCASRDRARNSPLHFGNGTRLTVT.

The chain couples TRBV15 to TRBJ2-3, with D perhaps TRBD1 (6 bases). The CDR3 totals 17 residues. Trimming stripped 0 bases from V and 0 bases from J, with 13 bases between. Germline CDR1 is LNHNV and CDR2 is YYDKDF (reference sequence). In nucleotides, the CDR3 is TGTGCCACCAGCAGAGATCTTGCAGGGGCCAGCACAGATACGCAGTATTTT. As protein: CATSRDLAGASTDTQYF.

The chain has TRBV5-1 and TRBJ1-1; a weak D match, TRBD1 (6 bases). V dropped 1 base and J dropped 1 base, with 11 bases sitting between them. This CDR3 has 15 residues. The germline gives CDR1 SGHRS, CDR2 YFSETQ. The CDR3 bases are TGCGCCAGCAGCTTGTCCACGACAGGGAACACTGAAGCTTTCTTT. Translation: CASSLSTTGNTEAFF.